Shown below are 23 T cell receptor beta chains from a single sample sequenced in a study of lymphopenia after photon versus proton radiotherapy. Profiling relied on immunoSEQ multiplex PCR, and the TCRdb table lists in-frame clones only, not all of them. Seen here are tens of thousands of clones, around 85% observed once, and the top ten hold under 3.5%. Sequencing used peripheral blood, obtained from a patient treated with photon-based radiotherapy. The receptor set was obtained from a man aged 45-65 years with gastric cancer.

The chain is built from TRBV6-5 and TRBJ2-1; D is uncertain. Looked up from germline, CDR1 is MNHEY and CDR2 is SVGAGI. CDR3 length equals 13 residues. V was shortened by 6 bases and J by 9 bases, with 15 bases between the two germline ends. The CDR3, as DNA: TGTGCCAGCAGACCACGGTTGGTGGGTGAGCAGTTCTTC. Protein: CASRPRLVGEQFF.

This CDR3 is CASSLYWGKNTEAFF. In nucleotides, the CDR3 is TGTGCCAGCAGCTTGTATTGGGGGAAGAACACTGAAGCTTTCTTT. The J gene is TRBJ1-1, the V gene TRBV5-6; TRBD1 might be the D (5 bases). V lost 1 base, J lost 1 base, and 11 bases lay in between. There are 15 residues in the CDR3. Germline CDR1 and CDR2: SGHDT and YYEEEE.

The chain combines TRBV19 with TRBJ2-2; D tentatively fits TRBD1 or TRBD2 (5 bases each). The germline gives CDR1 LNHDA, CDR2 SQIVND (reference sequence). Trimming stripped 3 bases from V and 3 bases from J, with 11 bases between. The CDR3 has 15 residues. The CDR3 DNA reads TGTGCCAGTAGTATTGGGGCGAGGGACACCGGGGAGCTGTTTTTT. This translates into CASSIGARDTGELFF.

The chain carries TRBV15 and TRBJ2-1, with TRBD2 matching 12 bases. The CDR3 contains 21 residues. The V segment lost 1 base and the J segment 0 bases; nucleotides outside the gene matches: 13. Germline CDR1 and CDR2: LNHNV and YYDKDF (reference sequence). The CDR3 DNA is TGTGCCACCAGCAGAGGCAGACTAGCGGGAGTGGGTCCCAGCTCCTACAATGAGCAGTTCTTC. As protein: CATSRGRLAGVGPSSYNEQFF.

The genes are TRBV6-6 and TRBJ1-5; 8 bases agree with TRBD1. V lost 2 bases to trimming and J lost 1 base; unmatched junction nucleotides: 4. The CDR3 loop spans 16 amino acids. The germline V gene has CDR1 MNHNY and CDR2 SVGAGI (reference sequence). CDR3 protein: CASSYRTGRSNQPQHF. CDR3 in DNA: TGTGCCAGCAGTTACCGGACAGGGCGGAGCAATCAGCCCCAGCATTTT.

The V and J genes are TRBV6-4 and TRBJ1-1; 9 positions match TRBD1. The CDR3 is 14 amino acids. Trimming removed 6 bases from V and 6 bases from J; junction bases left unmatched: 8. Germline V CDR1 and CDR2: MRHNA, SNTAGT. Written as DNA, the CDR3 is TGTGCCAGCAGACGGACAGGGGAGGTGGCTGAAGCTTTCTTT. Translation gives CASRRTGEVAEAFF.

V and J are TRBV10-3 and TRBJ2-3; weak D call: TRBD2 (5 bases). Trimming removed 3 bases from V and 4 bases from J, with 11 bases in between. Germline-derived CDR1 and CDR2 are ENHRY and SYGVKD. The CDR3 is 14 residues long. The CDR3 loop is CAISDPGLADTQYF. The CDR3 bases are TGTGCCATCAGTGATCCGGGGTTAGCAGATACGCAGTATTTT.

The chain links TRBV10-3 to TRBJ1-2; D remains unclear. Trimming pared 2 bases from V and 9 bases from J, leaving 13 bases between. CDR1 and CDR2 (germline): ENHRY, SYGVKD. The CDR3 runs 13 residues. The CDR3 DNA is TGTGCCATCAGTGAGGTGGGCCGTCGAAGCTACACCTTC. Protein sequence: CAISEVGRRSYTF.

The chain is built from TRBV6-5 and TRBJ1-2; 8 bases agree with TRBD1. The CDR3 spans 13 residues. Germline CDR1 MNHEY, CDR2 SVGAGI. V dropped 6 bases and J dropped 4; count of bases not matched to a gene: 4. The CDR3 loop reads CASRPTGGYGYTF. The CDR3 bases are TGTGCCAGCAGGCCCACAGGGGGCTATGGCTACACCTTC.

The chain combines TRBV7-5 with TRBJ1-5; the DNA was not compared with TRBD1, the D call given in the table. TRBV7-5 is designated a pseudogene. CDR3 size: 16 residues. The CDR3 region is CARSTRDTRSNQPQHF. For the CDR3, the DNA is TGTGCCAGAAGCACAAGGGACACGAGGTCTAATCAGCCCCAGCATTTT.

This rearrangement joins TRBV7-8 to TRBJ2-7; 9 bases agree with TRBD2. Germline CDR1 reads SGHVS; CDR2 reads FQNEAQ. V lost 5 bases to trimming and J lost 4 bases; unmatched junction nucleotides: 6. The CDR3 runs 14 residues. The CDR3 spells CASSGRLAGYEQYF. CDR3 DNA: TGTGCCAGCAGCGGTAGGCTAGCGGGATACGAGCAGTACTTC.

The rearrangement uses TRBV5-1 and TRBJ2-5, with D uncertain. The ends were cut back, 0 bases at V and 0 bases at J, with 6 bases in the middle. Germline V CDR1 and CDR2: SGHRS, YFSETQ. The CDR3 sequence is 14 residues long. The CDR3 sequence: CASSLGLYQETQYF. The DNA for the CDR3 is TGCGCCAGCAGCTTGGGTTTGTACCAAGAGACCCAGTACTTC.

This clone was recorded once. This chain links TRBV10-2 with TRBJ1-2; the D gene is possibly TRBD1 (6 bases). This CDR3 is built from 14 residues. Germline V gene lookup returns CDR1 WSHSY and CDR2 SAAADI. The V end was cut by 3 bases, the J end by 4 bases, with 12 bases between. CDR3 protein: CASSDPGTIYGYTF. For the CDR3, the DNA is TGCGCCAGCAGTGACCCCGGGACAATCTATGGCTACACCTTC.

The rearrangement links TRBV27 to TRBJ2-3; D might be TRBD2 (5 bases). Germline CDR1 and CDR2: MNHEY and SMNVEV (reference sequence). The CDR3 consists of 13 residues. Trimming removed 5 bases from V and 4 bases from J, with 10 bases in between. CDR3 residues: CASSEGLADTQYF. For the CDR3, the DNA is TGTGCCAGCAGTGAAGGACTGGCAGATACGCAGTATTTT.

The chain uses TRBV4-1 and TRBJ1-1; D not certain. With 6 bases removed from V and 3 bases from J, the gap between germline ends came to 17 bases. CDR3 length: 15 amino acids. Germline assignment: CDR1 MGHRA and CDR2 YSYEKL. As DNA, the CDR3 is TGCGCCAGCAGGGGGTCGCCCGCGGCGGACACTGAAGCTTTCTTT. Translated, it gives CASRGSPAADTEAFF.

The CDR3 reads CAWSVRGGRTDEQYF. CDR3 DNA sequence: TGTGCCTGGAGTGTACGGGGCGGGAGGACCGACGAGCAGTACTTC. The V and J genes are TRBV30 and TRBJ2-7; TRBD2 matches at 8 bases. The CDR3 loop spans 15 amino acids. Germline assignment: CDR1 GTSNPN and CDR2 SVGIG (reference sequence). J was trimmed by 5 bases and V by 0 bases; bases with no gene match: 9.

The rearrangement joins TRBV6-5 to TRBJ1-1; perhaps TRBD1 as D (6 bases). Trimming shortened V by 0 bases and J by 3 bases, and 14 bases separated the two germline ends. Germline loops: CDR1 MNHEY, CDR2 SVGAGI. The CDR3 is 16 amino acids. In DNA, the CDR3 is TGTGCCAGCAGTTACTCTCGGGGGGGCAGGGACACTGAAGCTTTCTTT. Translated, it gives CASSYSRGGRDTEAFF.

The chain carries TRBV5-8 and TRBJ1-6; 9 bases align to TRBD1. Germline CDR1 SGHTS, CDR2 YDEGEE. The CDR3 has 14 amino acids. V lost 3 bases, J lost 7 bases, and 2 bases stayed unmatched. The chain's CDR3 is CASSSQGANSPLHF. The DNA for the CDR3 is TGTGCCAGCAGCTCACAGGGGGCGAATTCACCCCTCCACTTT.

J is TRBJ1-5 and V is TRBV28; D unclear. V was shortened by 1 base and J by 3 bases, with 7 bases between the two germline ends. The CDR3 loop spans 14 amino acids. The germline V gene has CDR1 MDHEN and CDR2 SYDVKM. CDR3 sequence: CASSLSGFNQPQHF. The CDR3 DNA follows: TGTGCCAGCAGTTTATCCGGTTTCAATCAGCCCCAGCATTTT.

V is TRBV6-4 and J is TRBJ1-1; D remains unclear. CDR3 length: 15 residues. V shed 2 bases and J shed 3 bases, with 13 bases lying between them. Per germline, CDR1 MRHNA and CDR2 SNTAGT. The DNA of the CDR3 is TGTGCCAGCAGTGACCGGGCGGGCGAGTACACTGAAGCTTTCTTT. Protein sequence: CASSDRAGEYTEAFF.

The V gene is TRBV28, the J gene TRBJ1-1, with 9 bases fitting TRBD1. J gave up 8 bases and V 5 bases, and 12 bases lay outside the gene matches. CDR1 MDHEN and CDR2 SYDVKM come from the germline V gene. This CDR3 comprises 15 residues. CDR3 nucleotide sequence: TGTGCCAGCAGTCCCCCGGGACAGGGCTTGAGCGAAGCTTTCTTT. It codes for CASSPPGQGLSEAFF.

The CDR3: CASRASGPPYEQYF. The CDR3 nucleotides read TGTGCCAGCAGGGCCAGCGGTCCCCCCTACGAGCAGTACTTC. This chain links TRBV6-1 with TRBJ2-7, with TRBD2 as a possible D gene (5 bases). CDR3 length: 14 residues. The V end lost 6 bases, the J end lost 2 bases, and 14 bases lay between the germline ends. Germline V gene data show CDR1 as MNHNS and CDR2 as SASEGT.

This clone has only one observation. This sequence joins TRBV13 and TRBJ2-5, with a possible D match to TRBD2 (5 bases). V shed 4 bases and J shed 2 bases, with 17 bases lying between them. The CDR3 loop spans 16 amino acids. Germline CDR1 PRHDT, CDR2 FYEKMQ (reference sequence). The DNA of the CDR3 is TGTGCCAGCAGCTCTACCATTAGCGTGGGACAAGAGACCCAGTACTTC. The encoded protein is CASSSTISVGQETQYF.